Listed below are T cell receptor beta chains from one sample, sequenced in a study of CXCR3-negative and CXCR3-positive naive CD8 T cells. TCRdb reprocessed the 5' RACE reads and stores each CDR3 protein as one record, lacking DNA. The sample table sets out approximately 65,000 distinct CDR3 sequences. The sample was naive CXCR3+ CD8+ T cells from blood. The source is a human donor in good health. Some clones in this sample may be carry-over from other donors' samples. Each CDR3 is given with its conserved first and last residue.

j_call v_call cdr3_aa
TRBJ2-5 TRBV10-2 CASSEGQDWETQYF
TRBJ2-1 TRBV7-2 CASSLFGGPENEQFF
TRBJ2-7 TRBV29-1 CSVEGRYSYEQYF
TRBJ2-3 TRBV29-1 CSVEVFAGGTDTQYF
TRBJ2-1 TRBV4-2 CASSQGSSGGANEQFF
TRBJ1-3 TRBV7-8 CASSLEGSRTASGNTIYF
TRBJ2-3 TRBV12-3/TRBV12-4 CASSRDGRDTQYF
TRBJ2-7 TRBV19 CASSPGGLSSYEQYF
TRBJ1-1 TRBV29-1 CSVDQSMNTEAFF
TRBJ2-3 TRBV27 CASIGPWDRDTDTQYF
TRBJ1-6 TRBV5-1 CASSLVQGTNSPLHF
TRBJ2-5 TRBV20-1 CSARERGGVSETQYF
TRBJ1-5 TRBV12-5 CASGPDPSNQPQHF
TRBJ1-1 TRBV11-3 CASSLMESEAFF
TRBJ1-1 TRBV29-1 CSVFPAGHGAGVRDTEAFF
TRBJ2-1 TRBV27 CASSLPGHYNEQFF
TRBJ1-6 TRBV5-1 CASSWGIAGTADSPLHF
TRBJ2-7 TRBV21-1 CASSKAVTSGQGHEQYF